The rows below give T cell receptor beta chains drawn from one sample of a study of cytomegalovirus exposure and HLA in healthy donors. Sequencing was performed with immunoSEQ multiplex PCR; in TCRdb, only in-frame clones are kept and a portion is missing. Found here are about 200,000 clones, around 84% of them singletons; the top ten hold about an eighth. The sequencing input was PBMCs. The receptors here all came from a woman aged 25 to 39 in good health and CMV-seropositive. CDR3s include the opening cysteine and the closing phenylalanine or tryptophan. The D gene is left open where the match is weak. Clone sizes are given selectively: once, few, many, or a class where the clone is expanded.

d_call j_call clone_size v_call cdr3_nt cdr3_aa
. TRBJ1-5 few TRBV4-2 TGTGCCAGCAGCCAAGATTGGCAGAATCAGCCCCAGCATTTT CASSQDWQNQPQHF
. TRBJ2-1 once TRBV11-2 TGTGCCAGCAGCTTCCGGACAGACTTCTATGAGCAGTTCTTC CASSFRTDFYEQFF
. TRBJ1-1 . TRBV27 TGTGCCAGCAGTCTGGGCCAGAACACTGAAGCTTTCTTT CASSLGQNTEAFF
. TRBJ2-5 . TRBV2 TGTGCCACCAAAAGTCAGTCCCAAGAGACCCAGTACTTC CATKSQSQETQYF
. TRBJ1-2 . TRBV5-1 TGCGCCAGCTCACTTCAGGGTGGTGGCTACACCTTC CASSLQGGGYTF
. TRBJ2-3 . TRBV5-4 TGTGCCAGCAGCCTGGAATCGTTTTCAGATACGCAGTATTTT CASSLESFSDTQYF
TRBD1 TRBJ1-5 . TRBV5-1 TGCGCCAGCAGCATTGGGACAGGGAATCAGCCCCAGCATTTT CASSIGTGNQPQHF
. TRBJ2-5 . TRBV6-5 TGTGCCAGCAGGGAGGGACGACCTAAGGAGACCCAGTACTTC CASREGRPKETQYF
TRBD1 TRBJ1-1 . TRBV7-2 TGTGCCAGCAGACCGACAGGGGGCACTACTTTCTTT CASRPTGGTTFF
. TRBJ2-3 . TRBV5-1 TGCGCCAGCAGCTTGGAGCGTGGCGATACGCAGTATTTT CASSLERGDTQYF
. TRBJ1-2 . TRBV14 TGTGCCAGCAGCCTTGACACCTACTATGGCTACACCTTC CASSLDTYYGYTF
. TRBJ2-7 . TRBV30 TGTGCCTGGAGTATCGAGGCTAGTAGTCTCGAGCAGTACTTC CAWSIEASSLEQYF
. TRBJ2-3 . TRBV30 TGTGCCTGGACGGAAGTACAGGGTGAAGATACGCAGTATTTT CAWTEVQGEDTQYF
. TRBJ1-1 few TRBV12-5 TGTGCTAGTGGTCCTCTTCAGGCCGCCCCGTCCGCTTTCTTT CASGPLQAAPSAFF
TRBD2 TRBJ2-3 . TRBV25-1 TGTGCCAGCGGCGGGAGACTTCACACAGATACGCAGTATTTT CASGGRLHTDTQYF
. TRBJ1-4 . TRBV5-1 TGCGCCAGCAGCTTGGCCGGGGATGCAACTAATGAAAAACTGTTTTTT CASSLAGDATNEKLFF
. TRBJ2-7 . TRBV25-1 TGTGCCAGCAGTCAAACTAACCCAGGGGGCGACGGGAGGCGCAACTTC CASSQTNPGGDGRRNF
. TRBJ1-5 . TRBV28 TGTGCCGCCGGGGGAAGGGGGCCCCAGCATTTT CAAGGRGPQHF
. TRBJ2-7 . TRBV20-1 TGCAGTGCTAGCCAGGGGTACGAGCAGTACTTC CSASQGYEQYF
TRBD1 TRBJ2-2 . TRBV4-1 TGCGCCAGCAGCCAAGAAAAGGTGGACAGGGGGCGAAGCGGGGAGCTGTTTTTT CASSQEKVDRGRSGELFF
TRBD1 TRBJ2-1 once TRBV5-1 TGCGCCAGCAGCTTACAGGGGGATAGTTCCTACAATGAGCAGTTCTTC CASSLQGDSSYNEQFF
. TRBJ2-1 . TRBV29-1 TGCAGCGGCACCGTGAGCTCCTACAATGAGCAGTTCTTC CSGTVSSYNEQFF
. TRBJ2-5 once TRBV27 TGTGCCAGCAGTTTCTCGTCCAGCCAAGAGACCCAGTACTTC CASSFSSSQETQYF
. TRBJ2-1 . TRBV15 TGTGCCACCAGCAGAGATCCCGGACTATACAATGAGCAGTTCTTC CATSRDPGLYNEQFF
. TRBJ2-7 . TRBV15 TGTGCCACCAGCTCCCGGGACTTCCAAGGCGAGCAGTACTTC CATSSRDFQGEQYF
TRBD1 TRBJ2-6 . TRBV28 TGTGCCATACAGGGGGCGGGTTCTGGGGCCAACGTCCTGACTTTC CAIQGAGSGANVLTF
TRBD1 TRBJ1-1 few TRBV2 TGTGCCAGCAGTGAAAGACAGGGAGGGAACACTGAAGCTTTCTTT CASSERQGGNTEAFF
. TRBJ1-4 . TRBV28 TGTGCCAGCAGTTCCAGGGCGCTTGAAAAACTGTTTTTT CASSSRALEKLFF
. TRBJ2-3 once TRBV7-2 TGTGCCAGCAGCTTAGTATCGCGAGGTTTTACTAGCACAGATACGCAGTATTTT CASSLVSRGFTSTDTQYF
. TRBJ2-2 . TRBV19 TGTGCCAGTACTCGGGGAGACACCGGGGAGCTGTTTTTT CASTRGDTGELFF
TRBD1 TRBJ1-1 . TRBV29-1 TGCAGCGTGGCCGGGACAGCCGACATGAACACTGAAGCTTTCTTT CSVAGTADMNTEAFF